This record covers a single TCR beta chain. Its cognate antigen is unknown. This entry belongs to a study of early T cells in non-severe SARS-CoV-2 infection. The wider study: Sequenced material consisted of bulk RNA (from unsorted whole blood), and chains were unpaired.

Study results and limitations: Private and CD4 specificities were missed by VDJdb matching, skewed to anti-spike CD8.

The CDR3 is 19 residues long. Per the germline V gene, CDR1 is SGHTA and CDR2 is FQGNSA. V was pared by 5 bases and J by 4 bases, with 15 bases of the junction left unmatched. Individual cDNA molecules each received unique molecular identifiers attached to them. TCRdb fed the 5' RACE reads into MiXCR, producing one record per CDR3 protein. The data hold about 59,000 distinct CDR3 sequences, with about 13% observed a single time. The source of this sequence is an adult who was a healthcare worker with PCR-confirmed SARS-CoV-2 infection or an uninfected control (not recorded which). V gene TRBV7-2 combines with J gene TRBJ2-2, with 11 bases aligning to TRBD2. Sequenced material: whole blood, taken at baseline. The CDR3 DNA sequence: TGTGCCAGCAGCCCCGTGCAGCTAGCGGGAGGCCTCACCACCGGGGAGCTGTTTTTT. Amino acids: CASSPVQLAGGLTTGELFF.